This T cell receptor (beta chain) comes out of a study of T cell responses to AZD1222 COVID-19 vaccine. Background on the study: The study pooled second doses at about 4 or about 12 weeks. Study results and limitations: Close to half of spike-specific TCRs reportedly recognize unmutated variant regions. White British people made up most donors, females outnumbered males, and clonal diversity was possibly underestimated. Repertoires were obtained solely post-peak T cell response.

This clone was seen only once. Antigen: not known. This table comes from immunoSEQ multiplex PCR, and its TCRdb copy is limited to in-frame clones, with some not included. The data contain about 97,000 clones, approximately 90% of them singletons. The CDR3 extends over 15 amino acids. Germline V lookup: CDR1 SGHTA, CDR2 FQGNSA. Deletions cut 5 bases from V and 1 base from J, with 14 bases between. The clonotype was recovered from an adult in good health. This chain links TRBV7-2 with TRBJ1-2; D possibly corresponds to TRBD1 (5 bases). Here the sequenced sample was peripheral blood, taken on day 0 of AZD1222 vaccination. The CDR3 coding sequence is TGTGCCAGCAGCCCCGCCCCGGGGGTTAACTATGGCTACACCTTC. Its protein product is CASSPAPGVNYGYTF.